This TCR beta chain was recorded in a study of blood T cell repertoires in COVID-19 (dated by TCRdb to 2019 to 2021). Describing the broader study: Samples from collaborators originated in the United States, Italy and Spain and spanned both the acute and convalescent phases of COVID-19. The prospective study material was composed of cDNA or gDNA derived from T cells, B-cell-depleted T cells, or PBMCs. Sample metadata almost always included a de-identified subject ID, COVID-19 status, age in years and sex. The samples were drawn from the first 160 participants of the ongoing ImmuneRACE study and from 950 to 1,500 subjects provided by 6 global collaborators. The repertoires were released in a freely available public database meant as a resource for research on the immune response to SARS-CoV-2. HLA class I and class II types, where available, came from metadata supplied by the sample provider rather than from assay-based typing. Deeply sampled blood TCRbeta repertoires from subjects exposed to, actively infected with, or recovered from COVID-19 were included in the dataset. Study-wide findings and limitations: The quantity of clinical and demographic metadata differed by source and by participant and was supplied without curation.

Participants in the prospective study were enrolled through a virtual design, were aged about 18 to 90 years, and lived in 24 United States geographic areas. In the prospective study, participants were assigned to cohorts based on the clinical history participants reported in a screening survey and a study questionnaire. For ImmuneRACE Cohort 3, a participant was defined as recovered based on two consecutive negative NP/OP PCR tests, clearance by a healthcare professional, or resolution of symptoms. Each participant in the prospective study had whole blood, serum and a nasopharyngeal or oropharyngeal swab collected by mobile phlebotomists. Additional blood draws and questionnaires over an approximately two-month period could optionally be provided by prospective study participants. Before DNA extraction, blood samples from the prospective study were shipped at room temperature or frozen. A word on this clone: Its cognate antigen has yet to be identified. Per-base quality was not reported, and no clone a single base away is much larger than it.

TCRbeta CDR3 regions were amplified from genomic DNA by means of the immunoSEQ Assay, a bias-controlled multiplex PCR. The study's own analysis went as follows. Within the assay, amplification of reference gene primers was used to estimate how many nucleated cells each sample contained. Sequence reads were collapsed and filtered to measure the absolute abundance of every unique TCRbeta CDR3 rearrangement. Productive Simpson clonality was computed per sample as the square root of Simpson's diversity index over productive rearrangements. The immuneACCESS repertoire file appears here via TCRdb, limited to in-frame rearrangements. These files lack a portion of the clones; in checked studies, under half of the deficit traces to unresolved V genes, and the cause of the others is not known. V and J calls plus clone size are reproduced from that table; the DNA served to infer D and trimming. This sample has around 290,000 clones in its table, and over 75% of those were observed once. The ten most abundant clones make up 0.9% to 1.2% of the sample.

The TCR sequence derives from a woman under 40 who had recovered from COVID-19. The specimen sequenced was PBMCs or T cells enriched from blood (not recorded which).

This receptor carries the CDR3 CASSYLGQGFEAFF. The nucleotides read TGTGCCAGCAGTTACCTGGGACAGGGTTTTGAAGCTTTCTTT. The chain joins TRBV28 to TRBJ1-1, with 9 junctional bases fitting TRBD1. CDR1 and CDR2 are read off the germline V gene as MDHEN and SYDVKM. Including cysteine and phenylalanine, the CDR3 has 14 amino acids. The DNA shown is the 42-base CDR3, in frame from base 1. V lost 4 bases and J lost 7 bases, and the count of bases not matched to a germline gene is 7.